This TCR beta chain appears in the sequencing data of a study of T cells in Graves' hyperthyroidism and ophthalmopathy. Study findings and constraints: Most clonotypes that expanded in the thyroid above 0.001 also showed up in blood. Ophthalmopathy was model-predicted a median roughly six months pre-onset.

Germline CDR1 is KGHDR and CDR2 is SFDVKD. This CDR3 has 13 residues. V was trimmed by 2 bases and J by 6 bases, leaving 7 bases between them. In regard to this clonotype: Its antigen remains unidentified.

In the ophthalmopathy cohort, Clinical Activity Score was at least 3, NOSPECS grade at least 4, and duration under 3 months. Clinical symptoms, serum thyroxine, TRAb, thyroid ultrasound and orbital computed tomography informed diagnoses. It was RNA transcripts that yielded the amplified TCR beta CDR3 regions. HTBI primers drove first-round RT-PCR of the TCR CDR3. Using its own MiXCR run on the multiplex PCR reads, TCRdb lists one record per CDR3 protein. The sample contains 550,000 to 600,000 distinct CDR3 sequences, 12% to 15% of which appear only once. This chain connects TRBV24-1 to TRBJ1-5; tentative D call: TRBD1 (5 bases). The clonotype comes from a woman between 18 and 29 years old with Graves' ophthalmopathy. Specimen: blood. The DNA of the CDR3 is TGTGCCACCAGTGATTCAGGGAGTCAGCCCCAGCATTTT. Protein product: CATSDSGSQPQHF.